This is a list of T cell receptor beta chains from one sample in a study of blood T cell repertoires in COVID-19. Sequenced by immunoSEQ multiplex PCR; TCRdb stores in-frame clones only, minus some. This table has about 130,000 clones, approximately 90% appearing once. Material: peripheral blood. The receptors here all came from a man aged 60 to 69 with COVID-19, enrolled during active disease. Each CDR3 is given with its conserved first and last residue. The order of the fields is D gene, V gene, clone size, J gene, CDR3 DNA, CDR3 protein. A D gene is named only where the DNA matches it firmly. Size tells how often a clone was seen (once, few, many) or the class of an expanded clone, and some rows leave it out.

d_call: NA
v_call: TRBV6-5
clone_size: NA
j_call: TRBJ2-7
cdr3_nt: TGTGCCAGCAGTTTGGGACAACGCACCTCCTACGAGCAGTACTTC
cdr3_aa: CASSLGQRTSYEQYF

d_call: TRBD2
v_call: TRBV7-8
clone_size: NA
j_call: TRBJ2-5
cdr3_nt: TGTGCCAGCAGCCGACGAACAGGACTAGCGGGCCGGGAGACCCAGTACTTC
cdr3_aa: CASSRRTGLAGRETQYF

d_call: NA
v_call: TRBV6-5
clone_size: NA
j_call: TRBJ1-2
cdr3_nt: TGTGCCAGCAGTTACGCTGACTATGGGTATGGCTACACCTTC
cdr3_aa: CASSYADYGYGYTF

d_call: NA
v_call: TRBV9
clone_size: NA
j_call: TRBJ2-7
cdr3_nt: TGTGCCAGCAGCGCGGGAATGGCTCCTGGGGACGAGCAGTACTTC
cdr3_aa: CASSAGMAPGDEQYF

d_call: TRBD1
v_call: TRBV4-3
clone_size: NA
j_call: TRBJ2-3
cdr3_nt: TGCGCCAGCAGCCAAGGTGGACAGGGCGGCGCAGATACGCAGTATTTT
cdr3_aa: CASSQGGQGGADTQYF

d_call: NA
v_call: TRBV6-5
clone_size: NA
j_call: TRBJ1-2
cdr3_nt: TGTGCCAGCAGAGAGACAGTAAGGGTCGGCTACACCTTC
cdr3_aa: CASRETVRVGYTF

d_call: NA
v_call: TRBV20-1
clone_size: NA
j_call: TRBJ1-1
cdr3_nt: TGCAGTGCTAGGGAGGGGGAAGCTTTCTTT
cdr3_aa: CSAREGEAFF

d_call: TRBD1
v_call: TRBV6-5
clone_size: NA
j_call: TRBJ1-1
cdr3_nt: TGTGCCAGCAGTCAACAGGGGGCGATGAACACTGAAGCTTTCTTT
cdr3_aa: CASSQQGAMNTEAFF

d_call: NA
v_call: TRBV18
clone_size: few
j_call: TRBJ1-1
cdr3_nt: TGTGCCACTAAGGCAGGGAACACTGAAGCTTTCTTT
cdr3_aa: CATKAGNTEAFF

d_call: TRBD1
v_call: TRBV4-3
clone_size: once
j_call: TRBJ1-2
cdr3_nt: TGCGCCAGCAGCCAAGCTGGACAGGGGGATGGCTACACCTTC
cdr3_aa: CASSQAGQGDGYTF

d_call: NA
v_call: TRBV15
clone_size: NA
j_call: TRBJ2-7
cdr3_nt: TGTGCCACCAGCAGAGATTGGAGGCTTTCCTACGAGCAGTACTTC
cdr3_aa: CATSRDWRLSYEQYF

d_call: NA
v_call: TRBV18
clone_size: NA
j_call: TRBJ1-1
cdr3_nt: TGTGCCAGCTCACTACAGGGCAAGGATGCTGAAGCTTTCTTT
cdr3_aa: CASSLQGKDAEAFF

d_call: NA
v_call: TRBV9
clone_size: NA
j_call: TRBJ1-3
cdr3_nt: TGTGCCAGCAGCGTAACTTCAGGGTCTGGAAACACCATATATTTT
cdr3_aa: CASSVTSGSGNTIYF

d_call: TRBD1
v_call: TRBV2
clone_size: NA
j_call: TRBJ1-4
cdr3_nt: TGTGCCAGCAGCCTCGGGACAGCGAGGAATGAAAAACTGTTTTTT
cdr3_aa: CASSLGTARNEKLFF

d_call: NA
v_call: TRBV27
clone_size: NA
j_call: TRBJ1-4
cdr3_nt: TGTGCCAGCCGCGGGGCTGGATACGAAAAACTGTTTTTT
cdr3_aa: CASRGAGYEKLFF

d_call: TRBD1
v_call: TRBV18
clone_size: NA
j_call: TRBJ2-5
cdr3_nt: TGTGCCAGCTCGACAACAGGGGTCCAAGAGACCCAGTACTTC
cdr3_aa: CASSTTGVQETQYF

d_call: TRBD2
v_call: TRBV6-4
clone_size: NA
j_call: TRBJ2-3
cdr3_nt: TGTGCCAGCAGCCCCCGGACTAGCGGTGCTAGCACAGATACGCAGTATTTT
cdr3_aa: CASSPRTSGASTDTQYF

d_call: TRBD1
v_call: TRBV28
clone_size: NA
j_call: TRBJ1-1
cdr3_nt: TGTGCCAGCAGTTTCAGGGGGCTAGGGGCTTTCTTT
cdr3_aa: CASSFRGLGAFF

d_call: NA
v_call: TRBV4-1
clone_size: NA
j_call: TRBJ1-3
cdr3_nt: TGCGCCAGCAGCCATCGGGAGTTAGGGGACTGGGGAAACACCATATATTTT
cdr3_aa: CASSHRELGDWGNTIYF

d_call: TRBD2
v_call: TRBV19
clone_size: once
j_call: TRBJ2-3
cdr3_nt: TGTGCCAGTACTGATCCGGGGGGGCCGGACACAGATACGCAGTATTTT
cdr3_aa: CASTDPGGPDTDTQYF